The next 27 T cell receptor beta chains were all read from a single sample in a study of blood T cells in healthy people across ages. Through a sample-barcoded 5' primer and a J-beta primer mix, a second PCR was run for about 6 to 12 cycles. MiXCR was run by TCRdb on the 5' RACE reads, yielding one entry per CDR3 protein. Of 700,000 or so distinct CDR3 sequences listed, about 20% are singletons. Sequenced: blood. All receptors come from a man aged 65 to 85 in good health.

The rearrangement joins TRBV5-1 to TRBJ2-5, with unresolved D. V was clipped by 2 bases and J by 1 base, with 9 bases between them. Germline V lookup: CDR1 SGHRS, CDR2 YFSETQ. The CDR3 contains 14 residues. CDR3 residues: CASSFLTIQETQYF. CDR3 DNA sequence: TGCGCCAGCAGCTTCCTAACGATCCAAGAGACCCAGTACTTC.

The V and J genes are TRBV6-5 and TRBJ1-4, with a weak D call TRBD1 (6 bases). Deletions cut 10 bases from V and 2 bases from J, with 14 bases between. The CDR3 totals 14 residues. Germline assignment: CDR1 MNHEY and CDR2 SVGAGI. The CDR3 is CATHPGATNEKLFF. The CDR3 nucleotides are TGTGCCACCCACCCGGGGGCGACTAATGAAAAACTGTTTTTT.

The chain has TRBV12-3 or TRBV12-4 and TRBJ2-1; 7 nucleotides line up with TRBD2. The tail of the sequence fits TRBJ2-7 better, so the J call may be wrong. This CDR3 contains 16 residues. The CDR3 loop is CASSLGDYSSSYEQYF. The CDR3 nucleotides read TGTGCCAGCAGTTTGGGGGACTACTCGAGCTCCTACGAGCAGTACTTC.

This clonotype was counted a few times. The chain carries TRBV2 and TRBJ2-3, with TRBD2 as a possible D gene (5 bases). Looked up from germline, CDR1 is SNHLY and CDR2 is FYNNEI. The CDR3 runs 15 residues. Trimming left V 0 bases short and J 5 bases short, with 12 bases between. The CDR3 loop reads CASSEAGLEGDTQYF. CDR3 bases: TGTGCCAGCAGTGAAGCCGGGCTCGAGGGAGATACGCAGTATTTT.

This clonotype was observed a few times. This CDR3 is CASSVGSSSYNEQFF. CDR3 DNA: TGTGCCAGCAGCGTAGGGAGTAGCTCCTACAATGAGCAGTTCTTC. This sequence joins TRBV9 and TRBJ2-1; D not resolved. V was shortened by 0 bases and J by 0 bases, with 7 bases between the two germline ends. Germline-derived CDR1 and CDR2 are SGDLS and YYNGEE. This CDR3 is built from 15 residues.

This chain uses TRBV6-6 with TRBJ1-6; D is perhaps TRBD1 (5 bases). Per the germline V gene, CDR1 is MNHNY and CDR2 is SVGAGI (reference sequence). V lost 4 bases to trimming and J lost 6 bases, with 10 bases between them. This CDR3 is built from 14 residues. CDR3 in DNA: TGTGCCAGCAGTTCGCAGGGTGCTAATTCACCCCTCCACTTT. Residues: CASSSQGANSPLHF.

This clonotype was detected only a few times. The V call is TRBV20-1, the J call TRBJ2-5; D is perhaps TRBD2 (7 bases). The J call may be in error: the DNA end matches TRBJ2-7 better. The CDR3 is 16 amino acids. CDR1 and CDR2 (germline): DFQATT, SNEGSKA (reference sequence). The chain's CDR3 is CSARDGAGAHSYEQYF. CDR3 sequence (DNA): TGCAGTGCTAGAGATGGTGCGGGGGCCCACTCCTACGAGCAGTACTTC.

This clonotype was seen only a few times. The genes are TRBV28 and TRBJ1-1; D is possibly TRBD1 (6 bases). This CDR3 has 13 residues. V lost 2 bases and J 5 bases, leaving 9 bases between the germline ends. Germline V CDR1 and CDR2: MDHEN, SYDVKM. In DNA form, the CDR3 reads TGTGCCAGCAGTTTACCCCAGGGGACTGAAGCTTTCTTT. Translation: CASSLPQGTEAFF.

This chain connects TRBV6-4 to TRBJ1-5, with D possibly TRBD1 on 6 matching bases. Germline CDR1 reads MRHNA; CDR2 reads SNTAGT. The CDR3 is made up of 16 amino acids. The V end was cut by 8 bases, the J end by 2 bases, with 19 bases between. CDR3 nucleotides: TGTGCCAGCGACTTCGAAGGGGGTCGGGGCAATCAGCCCCAGCATTTT. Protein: CASDFEGGRGNQPQHF.

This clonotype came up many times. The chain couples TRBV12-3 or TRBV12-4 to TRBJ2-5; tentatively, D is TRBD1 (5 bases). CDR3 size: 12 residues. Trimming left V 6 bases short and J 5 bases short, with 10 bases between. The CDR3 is CASSPGLETQYF. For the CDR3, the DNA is TGTGCCAGCAGCCCAGGGTTGGAGACCCAGTACTTC.

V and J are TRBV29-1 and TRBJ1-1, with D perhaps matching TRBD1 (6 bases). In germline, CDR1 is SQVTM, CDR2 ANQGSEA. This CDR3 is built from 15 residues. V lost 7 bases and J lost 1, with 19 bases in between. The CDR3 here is CSASMSTGTNTEAFF. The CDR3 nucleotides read TGCAGCGCCTCTATGAGCACAGGGACGAACACTGAAGCTTTCTTT.

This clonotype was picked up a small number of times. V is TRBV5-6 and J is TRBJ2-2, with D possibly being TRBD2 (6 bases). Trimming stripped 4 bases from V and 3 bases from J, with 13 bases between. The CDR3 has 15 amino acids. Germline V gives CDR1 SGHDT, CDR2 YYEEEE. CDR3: CASSRDLAYTGELFF. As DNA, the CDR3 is TGTGCCAGCAGCCGGGACTTAGCTTACACCGGGGAGCTGTTTTTT. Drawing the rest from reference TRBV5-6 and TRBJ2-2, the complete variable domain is DAGVTQSPTHLIKTRGQQVTLRCSPKSGHDTVSWYQQALGQGPQFIFQYYEEEERQRGNFPDRFSGHQFPNYSSELNVNALLLGDSALYLCASSRDLAYTGELFFGEGSRLTVL.

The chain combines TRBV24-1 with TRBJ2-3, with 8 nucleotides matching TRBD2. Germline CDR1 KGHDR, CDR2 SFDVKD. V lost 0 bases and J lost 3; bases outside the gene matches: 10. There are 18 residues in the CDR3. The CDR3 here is CATSDLQRTGGETDTQYF. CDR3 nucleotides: TGTGCCACCAGTGATTTGCAAAGGACGGGAGGGGAGACAGATACGCAGTATTTT.

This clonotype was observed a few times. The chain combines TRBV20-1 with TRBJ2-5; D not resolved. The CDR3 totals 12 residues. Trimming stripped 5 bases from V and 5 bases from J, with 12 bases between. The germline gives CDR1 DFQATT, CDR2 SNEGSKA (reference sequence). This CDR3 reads CSAPQVRETQYF. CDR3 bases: TGCAGTGCTCCCCAGGTTCGGGAGACCCAGTACTTC.

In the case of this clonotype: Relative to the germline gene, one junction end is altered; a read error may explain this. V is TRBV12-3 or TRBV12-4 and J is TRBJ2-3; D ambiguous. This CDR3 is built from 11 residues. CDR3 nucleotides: TGTGCCAGCAGTGAACCAGATGCGCAGTATTTT. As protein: CASSEPDAQYF.

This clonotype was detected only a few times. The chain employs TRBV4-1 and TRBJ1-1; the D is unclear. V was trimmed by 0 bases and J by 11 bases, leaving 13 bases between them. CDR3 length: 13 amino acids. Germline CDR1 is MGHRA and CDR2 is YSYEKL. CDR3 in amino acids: CASSQDKELAAFF. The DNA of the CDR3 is TGCGCCAGCAGCCAAGACAAAGAACTCGCGGCTTTCTTT.

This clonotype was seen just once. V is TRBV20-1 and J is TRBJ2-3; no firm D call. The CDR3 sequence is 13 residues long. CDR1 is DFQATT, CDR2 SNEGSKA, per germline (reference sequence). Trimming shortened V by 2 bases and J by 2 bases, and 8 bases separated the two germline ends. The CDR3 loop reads CSARKEYTDTQYF. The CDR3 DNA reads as TGCAGTGCTAGAAAGGAGTACACAGATACGCAGTATTTT.

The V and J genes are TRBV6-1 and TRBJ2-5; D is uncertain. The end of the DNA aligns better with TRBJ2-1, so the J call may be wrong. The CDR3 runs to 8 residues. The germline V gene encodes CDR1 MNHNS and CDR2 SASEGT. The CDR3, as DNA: TGTGCCAGCGCGGAGCAGTTCTTC. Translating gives CASAEQFF.

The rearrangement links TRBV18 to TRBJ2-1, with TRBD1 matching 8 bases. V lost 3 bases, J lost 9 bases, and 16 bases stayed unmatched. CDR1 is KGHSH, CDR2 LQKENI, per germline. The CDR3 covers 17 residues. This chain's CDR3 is CASSPYLLDRDRGEQFF. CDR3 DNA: TGTGCCAGCTCACCGTACTTATTGGACAGGGATCGAGGTGAGCAGTTCTTC. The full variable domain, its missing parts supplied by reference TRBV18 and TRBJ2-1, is NAGVMQNPRHLVRRRGQEARLRCSPMKGHSHVYWYRQLPEEGLKFMVYLQKENIIDESGMPKERFSAEFPKEGPSILRIQQVVRGDSAAYFCASSPYLLDRDRGEQFFGPGTRLTVL.

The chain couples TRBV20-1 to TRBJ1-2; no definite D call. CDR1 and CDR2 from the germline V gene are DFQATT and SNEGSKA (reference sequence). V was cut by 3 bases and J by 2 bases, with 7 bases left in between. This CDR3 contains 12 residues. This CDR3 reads CSASWQNYGYTF. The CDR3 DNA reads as TGCAGTGCTAGCTGGCAGAACTATGGCTACACCTTC.

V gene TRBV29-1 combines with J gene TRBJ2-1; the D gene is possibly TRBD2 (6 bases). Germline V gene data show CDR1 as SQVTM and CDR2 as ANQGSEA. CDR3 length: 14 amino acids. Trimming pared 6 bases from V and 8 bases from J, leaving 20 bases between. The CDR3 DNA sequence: TGCAGCGTATCGGGACTCCGGGCCCTAGATGAGCAGTTCTTC. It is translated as CSVSGLRALDEQFF.

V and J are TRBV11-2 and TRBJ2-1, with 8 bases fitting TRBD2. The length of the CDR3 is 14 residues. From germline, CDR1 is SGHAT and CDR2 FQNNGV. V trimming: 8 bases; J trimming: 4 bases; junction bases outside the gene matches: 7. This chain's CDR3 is CASGRPGGYNEQFF. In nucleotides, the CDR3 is TGTGCCAGCGGCCGCCCGGGAGGGTACAATGAGCAGTTCTTC.

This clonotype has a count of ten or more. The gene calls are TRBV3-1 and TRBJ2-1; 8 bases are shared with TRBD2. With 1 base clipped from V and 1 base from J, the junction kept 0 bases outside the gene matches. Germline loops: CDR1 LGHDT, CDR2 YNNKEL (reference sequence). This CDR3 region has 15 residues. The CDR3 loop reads CASSQGGGSYNEQFF. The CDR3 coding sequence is TGTGCCAGCAGCCAAGGCGGGGGGTCCTACAATGAGCAGTTCTTC.

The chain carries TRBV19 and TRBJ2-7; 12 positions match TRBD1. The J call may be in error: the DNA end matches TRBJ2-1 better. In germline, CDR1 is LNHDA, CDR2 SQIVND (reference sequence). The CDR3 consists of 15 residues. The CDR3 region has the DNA TGTGCCACCTTAAACCGGGGACAGGGGGCGAAAGAGCAGTTCTTC. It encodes CATLNRGQGAKEQFF.

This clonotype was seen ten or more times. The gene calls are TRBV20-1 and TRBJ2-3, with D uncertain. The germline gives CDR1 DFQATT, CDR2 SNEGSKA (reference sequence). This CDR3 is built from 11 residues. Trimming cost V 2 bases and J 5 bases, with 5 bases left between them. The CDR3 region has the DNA TGCAGTGCTAGACTGGTAGATACGCAGTATTTT. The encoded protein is CSARLVDTQYF.

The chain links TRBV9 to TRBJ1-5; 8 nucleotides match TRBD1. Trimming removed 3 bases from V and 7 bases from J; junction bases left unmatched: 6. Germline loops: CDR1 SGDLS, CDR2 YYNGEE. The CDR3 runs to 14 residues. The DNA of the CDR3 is TGTGCCAGCAGCGCTCAACAGGGGGGACAGCCCCAGCATTTT. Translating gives CASSAQQGGQPQHF.

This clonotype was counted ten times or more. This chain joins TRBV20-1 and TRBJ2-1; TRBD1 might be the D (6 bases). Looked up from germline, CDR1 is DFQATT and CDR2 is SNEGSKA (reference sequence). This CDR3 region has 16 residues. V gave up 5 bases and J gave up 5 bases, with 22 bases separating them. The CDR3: CSASQPSGALNNEQFF. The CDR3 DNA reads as TGCAGTGCTTCTCAACCCTCAGGGGCCTTGAACAATGAGCAGTTCTTC.